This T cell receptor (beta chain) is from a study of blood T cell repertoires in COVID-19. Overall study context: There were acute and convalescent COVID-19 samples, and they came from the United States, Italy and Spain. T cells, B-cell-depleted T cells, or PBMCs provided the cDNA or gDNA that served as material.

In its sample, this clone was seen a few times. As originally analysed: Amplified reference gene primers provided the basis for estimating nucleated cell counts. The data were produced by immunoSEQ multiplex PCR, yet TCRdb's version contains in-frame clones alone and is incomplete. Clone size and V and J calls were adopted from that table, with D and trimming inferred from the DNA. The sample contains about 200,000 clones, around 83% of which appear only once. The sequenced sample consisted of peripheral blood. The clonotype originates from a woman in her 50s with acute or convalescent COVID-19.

Written as DNA, the CDR3 is TGTGCCAGCAGCTTAGGACCCTCAGAGGGAGATACGCAGTATTTT. It encodes CASSLGPSEGDTQYF. This chain joins TRBV11-2 and TRBJ2-3; D is perhaps TRBD2 (5 bases). V dropped 1 base and J dropped 5 bases, with 13 bases sitting between them. Germline CDR1 reads SGHAT; CDR2 reads FQNNGV. The CDR3 loop spans 15 amino acids.